This entry describes one T cell receptor (beta chain). TCRdb re-called the 5' RACE reads; every CDR3 protein appears as one record, without DNA. This listing includes some 190,000 distinct CDR3 sequences. The data were obtained in a study of monozygotic twins with inflammatory bowel disease. CDR1 and CDR2 (germline): LGHNA, YNFKEQ. The CDR3 is 16 amino acids. The rearrangement uses TRBV4-2 and TRBJ2-5; lacking DNA, the TRBD1 call made by TCRdb goes unchecked. The sequenced sample consisted of blood. This sequence originates from a human donor with ulcerative colitis or Crohn's disease, or a healthy co-twin of an affected twin (not recorded which). The CDR3 protein is CASSQDWDTEVETQYF.